Described below is a single T cell receptor beta chain sequence and its context. Its target is unknown. Germline V CDR1 and CDR2: LGHNA, YNFKEQ. Trimming removed 0 bases at V and 2 bases at J, with 20 bases between. The CDR3 has 19 amino acids. These data come from a study of cytomegalovirus exposure and HLA in healthy donors. Study in general: Out of fewer than 500 genotyped donors, around 80% belonged to the Caucasian-associated ancestry cluster.

13 Jbeta primers and 60 Vbeta primers were used for the PCR. Repertoires were generated with immunoSEQ multiplex PCR, while TCRdb's copy carries only in-frame clones and drops some. The data show about 190,000 clones, 75% to 85% seen once. Study outcomes and limitations: Sequencing had likely introduced a cluster of highly shared sequence variants as an artifact. Most TCR sequences were uncommon, yet certain public TCRs appeared in many donors.

The chain joins TRBV4-2 to TRBJ2-1; weak D call: TRBD2 (6 bases). The TCR originated in a woman aged 18-35 years in good health and CMV-seronegative. Sequenced: PBMCs. CDR3 protein: CASSQDPAGIAVTYNEQFF. The CDR3 nucleotides read TGTGCCAGCAGCCAAGATCCGGCGGGGATAGCGGTAACCTACAATGAGCAGTTCTTC.